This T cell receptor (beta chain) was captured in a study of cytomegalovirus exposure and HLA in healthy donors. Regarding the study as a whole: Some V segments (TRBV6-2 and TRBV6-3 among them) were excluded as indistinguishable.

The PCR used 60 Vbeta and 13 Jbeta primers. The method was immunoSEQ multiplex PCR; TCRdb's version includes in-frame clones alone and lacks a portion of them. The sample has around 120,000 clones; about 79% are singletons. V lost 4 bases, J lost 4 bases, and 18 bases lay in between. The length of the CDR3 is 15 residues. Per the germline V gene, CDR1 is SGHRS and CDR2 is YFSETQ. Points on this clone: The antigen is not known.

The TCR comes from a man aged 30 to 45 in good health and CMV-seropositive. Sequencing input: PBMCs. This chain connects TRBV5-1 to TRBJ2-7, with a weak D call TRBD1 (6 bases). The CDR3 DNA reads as TGCGCCAGCAGCGACACACAGGGATGGGGATACGAGCAGTACTTC. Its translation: CASSDTQGWGYEQYF.